Listed below are T cell receptor beta chains from one sample, sequenced in a study of radiotherapy plus CTLA-4 blockade in lung cancer. TCRdb's table, derived via immunoSEQ multiplex PCR, lists solely in-frame clones and lacks some. The sample comprises about 110,000 clones, about 80% of which are singletons, and 3.3% rests with the top ten. Sequencing was performed on peripheral blood, taken from a patient treated with radiotherapy plus ipilimumab. These TCRs come from a human donor with non-small cell lung cancer that progressed on radiotherapy plus ipilimumab. Some clones in this sample may be carry-over from other donors' samples. Both conserved end residues are part of each CDR3. The D gene is left open where the match is weak. Not every row has a clone size; where given, it reads once, few, many or a size class.

V gene	J gene	D gene	clone size	CDR3 protein	CDR3 DNA
TRBV10-3	TRBJ1-4	TRBD1	NA	CAIRATGGNEKLFF	TGTGCCATCAGGGCGACAGGGGGAAATGAAAAACTGTTTTTT
TRBV7-2	TRBJ2-3	NA	NA	CASSPGGSADTQYF	TGTGCCAGCAGCCCTGGGGGTAGCGCAGATACGCAGTATTTT
TRBV2	TRBJ2-1	NA	NA	CASTPYNEQFF	TGTGCCAGCACGCCGTACAATGAGCAGTTCTTC
TRBV7-6	TRBJ2-2	TRBD2	NA	CASSTGRHGELFF	TGTGCCAGCAGCACCGGGAGGCACGGGGAGCTGTTTTTT
TRBV30	TRBJ2-3	NA	NA	CAWTKRRCTDTQYF	TGTGCCTGGACTAAGCGGAGATGCACAGATACGCAGTATTTT
TRBV6-1	TRBJ1-5	NA	NA	CASRVGPHQPQHF	TGTGCCAGCAGGGTCGGGCCACATCAGCCCCAGCATTTT
TRBV9	TRBJ2-2	TRBD1	NA	CASRPTGGNTGELFF	TGTGCCAGCAGGCCCACAGGGGGCAACACCGGGGAGCTGTTTTTT
TRBV11-2	TRBJ1-5	NA	once	CASSLGWGQPQHF	TGTGCCAGCAGCTTGGGATGGGGTCAGCCCCAGCATTTT
TRBV18	TRBJ2-7	NA	NA	CASSGGDSSYEQYF	TGTGCCAGTTCCGGGGGGGACAGTAGCTACGAGCAGTACTTC
TRBV18	TRBJ1-1	TRBD1	few	CASSPPETIRDRPNIEAFF	TGTGCCAGCTCACCACCCGAAACCATAAGGGACAGACCAAACATTGAAGCTTTCTTT
TRBV7-2	TRBJ2-1	TRBD2	NA	CASSPPPRGVDEQFF	TGTGCCAGCAGCCCGCCCCCGCGGGGGGTGGATGAGCAGTTCTTC
TRBV5-4	TRBJ2-7	NA	NA	CASSSTGTYEQYF	TGTGCCAGCAGCAGCACAGGGACCTACGAGCAGTACTTC
TRBV7-9	TRBJ2-2	NA	NA	CASSFTGAGELFF	TGTGCCAGCAGCTTTACCGGGGCCGGGGAGCTGTTTTTT
TRBV11-2	TRBJ2-3	NA	NA	CASSPGRSGDTQYF	TGTGCCAGCAGCCCCGGGCGGTCAGGGGATACGCAGTATTTT
TRBV19	TRBJ1-2	NA	NA	CASSIQRFYGYTF	TGTGCCAGTAGTATACAGCGGTTCTACGGCTACACCTTC
TRBV5-1	TRBJ1-2	NA	few	CASSPNSGTHYGYTF	TGCGCCAGCAGCCCAAACTCCGGGACGCATTATGGCTACACCTTC
TRBV6-4	TRBJ1-1	NA	NA	CASSPRDGTEAFF	TGTGCCAGCAGTCCCAGGGACGGTACTGAAGCTTTCTTT
TRBV5-4	TRBJ2-2	TRBD2	once	CASSLGQRGDGTGELFF	TGTGCCAGCAGCTTGGGGCAGCGGGGGGACGGCACCGGGGAGCTGTTTTTT
TRBV29-1	TRBJ2-3	TRBD1	NA	CSVTGVSSTDTQYF	TGCAGCGTGACAGGGGTTTCTAGCACAGATACGCAGTATTTT
TRBV2	TRBJ1-2	NA	NA	CASRREGPLPRGYTF	TGTGCCAGCAGGAGGGAAGGGCCGCTACCGCGAGGCTACACCTTC
TRBV5-8	TRBJ1-1	NA	NA	CASSFGLNTEAFF	TGTGCCAGCAGCTTCGGGCTGAACACTGAAGCTTTCTTT
TRBV2	TRBJ1-5	NA	NA	CASSGQLLNQPQHF	TGTGCCAGCAGCGGACAGCTGCTAAATCAGCCCCAGCATTTT
TRBV6-1	TRBJ2-2	TRBD2	many	CASSEGAGGPGELFF	TGTGCCAGCAGTGAGGGAGCGGGGGGGCCCGGGGAGCTGTTTTTT
TRBV2	TRBJ2-5	NA	once	CASTYDGREAETQYF	TGTGCCAGCACTTACGACGGACGAGAGGCGGAGACCCAGTACTTC
TRBV9	TRBJ1-2	NA	NA	CASSPQVSNYGYTF	TGTGCCAGCAGCCCACAGGTTTCTAACTATGGCTACACCTTC
TRBV10-3	TRBJ1-3	NA	NA	CATAIDKENTIYF	TGTGCCACCGCCATTGACAAAGAGAACACCATATATTTT
TRBV9	TRBJ2-3	TRBD2	NA	CASTPPSGGGGDTQYF	TGTGCCAGCACTCCTCCGAGCGGGGGGGGTGGAGATACGCAGTATTTT
TRBV18	TRBJ2-3	NA	NA	CASSPLQGRTDTQYF	TGTGCCAGCTCACCATTGCAGGGACGCACAGATACGCAGTATTTT
TRBV10-3	TRBJ2-5	NA	NA	CAISESMGEETQYF	TGTGCCATCAGTGAGTCGATGGGGGAAGAGACCCAGTACTTC
TRBV4-1	TRBJ2-1	TRBD1	NA	CASRRTGYNEQFF	TGCGCCAGCAGAAGGACAGGGTACAATGAGCAGTTCTTC
TRBV5-1	TRBJ1-4	TRBD1	NA	CASSLGTGATNEKLFF	TGCGCCAGCAGCTTGGGCACAGGGGCAACTAATGAAAAACTGTTTTTT
TRBV4-2	TRBJ1-2	TRBD1	NA	CASSRTGADGNYGYTF	TGTGCCAGCAGCCGGACAGGGGCCGACGGGAACTATGGCTACACCTTC
TRBV11-1	TRBJ2-7	TRBD1	NA	CASSLGPGGGEQYF	TGTGCCAGCAGCTTAGGTCCAGGGGGCGGAGAGCAGTACTTC
TRBV5-1	TRBJ1-1	TRBD1	NA	CASSPPGTGAVAEAFF	TGCGCCAGCAGCCCGCCGGGGACAGGGGCGGTGGCTGAAGCTTTCTTT
TRBV5-1	TRBJ1-1	TRBD1	NA	CASSPGTGTEAFF	TGCGCCAGCAGCCCTGGGACAGGAACTGAAGCTTTCTTT
TRBV6-5	TRBJ1-1	NA	NA	CASRKQGAGNTEAFF	TGTGCCAGCAGGAAACAGGGAGCGGGGAACACTGAAGCTTTCTTT
TRBV6-5	TRBJ2-7	TRBD1	NA	CASSPPGQGTHEQYF	TGTGCCAGCAGTCCGCCCGGACAGGGGACCCACGAGCAGTACTTC
TRBV18	TRBJ1-2	NA	NA	CASSPGADYGYTF	TGTGCCAGCTCGCCCGGGGCAGACTATGGCTACACCTTC
TRBV19	TRBJ1-2	TRBD1	NA	CASSRTGGSNYGYTF	TGTGCCAGTAGCCGGACAGGGGGCTCAAACTATGGCTACACCTTC
TRBV2	TRBJ2-6	NA	NA	CASSESGVSGANVLTF	TGTGCCAGCAGTGAGTCAGGAGTATCTGGGGCCAACGTCCTGACTTTC
TRBV9	TRBJ2-2	NA	NA	CASSVGGSNTGELFF	TGTGCCAGCAGCGTAGGTGGCAGCAACACCGGGGAGCTGTTTTTT
TRBV6-1	TRBJ1-6	NA	once	CASSAGFRMAPLHF	TGTGCCAGCAGTGCGGGGTTTAGGATGGCACCCCTCCACTTT
TRBV6-1	TRBJ1-1	TRBD1	once	CASSEWGQADTEAFF	TGTGCCAGCAGTGAATGGGGACAGGCGGACACTGAAGCTTTCTTT
TRBV21-1	TRBJ2-1	NA	NA	CASSTGGQPGDNEQFF	TGTGCCAGCAGCACCGGGGGACAGCCGGGCGACAATGAGCAGTTCTTC
TRBV11-3	TRBJ1-3	NA	NA	CASSSTAGNTIYF	TGTGCCAGCAGCTCGACAGCTGGAAACACCATATATTTT
TRBV7-8	TRBJ2-2	NA	NA	CASSLVTGELFF	TGTGCCAGCAGCTTAGTGACCGGGGAGCTGTTTTTT